The 28 T cell receptor beta chains below come from one sample, sequenced in a study of T cell clonality in common variable immunodeficiency. TCRdb's table, derived via immunoSEQ multiplex PCR, lists solely in-frame clones and lacks some. This sample comprises 25,000 to 35,000 clones, none seen once only. Overall study findings and caveats: Reportedly, TCR beta sequences from common variable immunodeficiency showed fewer deletions and N-nucleotide insertions.

Their antigens are not known. The sample comprised peripheral blood mononuclear cells. The receptors derive from a human donor with common variable immunodeficiency.

CDR3 sequence: CASSPGASGYEQYF. The sequenced CDR3 bases are TGTGCCAGCTCACCAGGGGCTAGCGGCTACGAG. The chain links TRBV18 to TRBJ2-7, with 7 bases aligning to TRBD2. With the read ending 3 residues before the CDR3 end, the germline J gene is used to fill in that end. The germline V gene has CDR1 KGHSH and CDR2 LQKENI. The junction had 4 bases not matched to a gene; V was cut back by 2 bases and J by 3 bases. The CDR3 is made up of 14 amino acids.

This clone has only a few counts. The read halts 3 residues ahead of the CDR3 end, with the missing end drawn from the germline J gene. This chain uses TRBV7-3 with TRBJ1-6, with D perhaps TRBD1 (6 bases). Germline CDR1 SGHTA, CDR2 FQGTGA. V shed 2 bases and J shed 6 bases, with 8 bases lying between them. The CDR3 is 14 residues long. CDR3 loop: CASSLSGVNSPLHF. The CDR3 DNA, read in part, is TGTGCCAGCAGCTTATCAGGGGTTAATTCACCC.

On this clone itself: The sequenced fragment ends 3 residues before the CDR3 boundary, so the rest is inferred from the germline J gene. The rearrangement links TRBV19 to TRBJ1-5, with D possibly being TRBD1 (5 bases). This CDR3 spans 15 amino acids. Germline V CDR1 and CDR2: LNHDA, SQIVND (reference sequence). Trimming took off 7 bases at V and 1 base at J, with 14 bases between the two ends. The sequenced CDR3 bases are TGTGCCAGTATAGTCAGGGATTCGAGCAATCAGCCC. The encoded protein is CASIVRDSSNQP. The whole CDR3 sequence reads CASIVRDSSNQPQHF.

Concerning this clone: The read falls 3 residues short of the CDR3 end, and the missing part is taken from the germline J gene. The chain links TRBV19 to TRBJ1-2; the match to TRBD1 covers 9 bases. The length of the CDR3 is 14 residues. CDR1 and CDR2 (germline): LNHDA, SQIVND (reference sequence). The sequenced CDR3 bases are TGTGCCAGTAGCGTGGACAGGGGTGTAGAGGGC. Its translation: CASSVDRGVEG. The CDR3 as a whole reads CASSVDRGVEGYTF.

Details on this clone: The CDR3 end is not reached by the read, which stops 3 residues before it; the germline J gene fills it in. The chain has TRBV19 and TRBJ2-7; no definite D call. The V end lost 5 bases, the J end lost 1 base, and 9 bases lay between the germline ends. The germline gives CDR1 LNHDA, CDR2 SQIVND (reference sequence). There are 13 residues in the CDR3. CDR3 bases read: TGTGCCAGTAGTCGTCGTCAGTCCTACGAG. Protein product: CASSRRQSYE. The full-length CDR3 reads as CASSRRQSYEQYF.

About this clone itself: The read ends 3 residues before the CDR3 terminus; that terminus is restored from the germline J gene. This sequence joins TRBV5-1 and TRBJ2-7; no reliable D call. In germline, CDR1 is SGHRS, CDR2 YFSETQ. The CDR3 sequence is 12 residues long. V shed 3 bases and J shed 1 base, with 5 bases lying between them. The CDR3 protein is CASSSNSYEQYF. Partial CDR3 DNA: TGCGCCAGCAGCTCAAATTCCTACGAG.

A word on this clone: The sequence runs out 3 residues before the end of the CDR3; the remainder is reconstructed from the germline J gene. The V call is TRBV19, the J call TRBJ1-6; 7 bases align to TRBD1. Unmatched junction bases numbered 10, after V lost 7 bases and J lost 10 bases. CDR3 size: 14 residues. Germline lookup yields CDR1 LNHDA and CDR2 SQIVND (reference sequence). The sequenced CDR3 bases are TGTGCCAGTACCAAGACAGGGATGGGATCACCC. As protein: CASTKTGMGSP. The complete CDR3 sequence is CASTKTGMGSPLHF. Filled out from reference TRBV19 and TRBJ1-6, the complete variable domain reads DGGITQSPKYLFRKEGQNVTLSCEQNLNHDAMYWYRQDPGQGLRLIYYSQIVNDFQKGDIAEGYSVSREKKESFPLTVTSAQKNPTAFYLCASTKTGMGSPLHFGNGTRLTVT.

This clone was recorded a few times. A read error may explain this, as a much larger clone is one base away. The sequenced fragment ends 3 residues before the CDR3 boundary, so the rest is inferred from the germline J gene. This rearrangement joins TRBV19 to TRBJ1-1, with D uncertain. The V and J ends lost 7 bases and 7 bases respectively, with 16 bases between them. CDR1 is LNHDA, CDR2 SQIVND, per germline (reference sequence). The CDR3 has 13 residues. The CDR3 bases that were read are TGTGCCAGTAACCAAGGGCGCAGTGATGAA. Translated, it gives CASNQGRSDE. The complete CDR3 sequence is CASNQGRSDEAFF.

This clone occurred many times. The read finishes 3 residues shy of the CDR3 end, and the germline J gene is used to complete it. The chain carries TRBV2 and TRBJ1-4; 9 positions match TRBD1. Trimming at V came to 6 bases and at J to 8 bases, leaving 4 bases not matched to a gene. The CDR3 is made up of 13 amino acids. Germline values: CDR1 SNHLY, CDR2 FYNNEI. The CDR3: CASSPQGAEKLFF. The CDR3 bases that were read are TGTGCCAGCAGCCCACAGGGGGCCGAAAAA.

This clone came up a few times. The CDR3 end is not reached by the read, which stops 3 residues before it; the germline J gene fills it in. This chain joins TRBV6-2 or TRBV6-3 and TRBJ1-5, with TRBD1 as a possible D gene (5 bases). The V end was cut by 1 base, the J end by 1 base, with 11 bases between. There are 16 residues in the CDR3. CDR1 MNHEY and CDR2 SVGEGT come from the germline V gene. CDR3 DNA, as far as it was read: TGTGCCAGCAGTTACTGGAGGGGAGACAGCAATCAGCCC. This codes for CASSYWRGDSNQP. The whole CDR3 protein reads CASSYWRGDSNQPQHF.

This clone occurred many times. Sequence at one end of the junction differs from germline and may be a read error. The CDR3 DNA, read in part, is TGCAGCGTAGAAGGACAGGGGAACGGTGGTAACGAG. Translation: CSVEGQGNGGNE. The complete CDR3 protein is CSVEGQGNGGNEQYF. The chain links TRBV29-1 to TRBJ2-7, with 9 bases identical to TRBD1. The read is 3 residues too short to cover the CDR3 end, so that end is filled in from the germline J gene. Germline assignment: CDR1 SQVTM and CDR2 ANQGSEA. This CDR3 spans 15 amino acids.

This clone has at least ten counts. The read comes to an end 3 residues before the CDR3 does, leaving the germline J gene to fill in the end. The chain is built from TRBV20-1 and TRBJ2-1, with D maybe TRBD1 (5 bases). The germline CDR1 and CDR2 sequences are DFQATT and SNEGSKA (reference sequence). Trimming pared 0 bases from V and 2 bases from J, leaving 11 bases between. There are 15 residues in the CDR3. CDR3 DNA, as far as it was read: TGCAGTGCTAGAGATCAGGGCTCAGCCTACAATGAG. It is translated as CSARDQGSAYNE. The entire CDR3 reads CSARDQGSAYNEQFF.

This clone was seen repeatedly, ten times or more. The read terminates 3 residues ahead of where the CDR3 ends, so the germline J gene completes it. This chain connects TRBV4-2 to TRBJ2-1; TRBD2 matches 10 bases. Germline assignment: CDR1 LGHNA and CDR2 YNFKEQ. Trimming at V came to 0 bases and at J to 7 bases, leaving 9 bases not matched to a gene. This CDR3 is built from 17 residues. Incomplete CDR3 DNA: TGTGCCAGCAGCCAAGAAGGTGGGAGCGGGGGGGTTAATGAG. Residues: CASSQEGGSGGVNE. Given in full, the CDR3 is CASSQEGGSGGVNEQFF.

In its sample, this clone was seen a few times. The CDR3 reads CASSLGDRDNEKLFF. The sequenced part of the CDR3 DNA is TGTGCCAGCAGCTTGGGGGACAGGGATAATGAAAAA. V usage is TRBV7-2 and J usage is TRBJ1-4; 9 nucleotides agree with TRBD1. The sequenced fragment ends 3 residues before the CDR3 boundary, so the rest is inferred from the germline J gene. Germline loops: CDR1 SGHTA, CDR2 FQGNSA. Unmatched junction bases numbered 3, after V lost 3 bases and J lost 4 bases. This CDR3 contains 15 residues.

This clone was detected a few times. The read falls 3 residues short of the CDR3 end, and the missing part is taken from the germline J gene. This chain uses TRBV6-2 or TRBV6-3 with TRBJ1-1; the match to TRBD1 covers 8 bases. The J segment lost 5 bases and the V segment lost 6 bases, leaving 11 bases of the junction unmatched. CDR1 and CDR2 (germline): MNHEY, SVGEGT. This CDR3 contains 15 residues. The chain's CDR3 is CASRTRQGPTTEAFF. CDR3 bases read: TGTGCCAGCAGAACTCGACAGGGGCCTACGACTGAA.

This clone was counted at least ten times. With the read ending 3 residues before the CDR3 end, the germline J gene is used to fill in that end. This chain links TRBV28 with TRBJ2-1; TRBD1 is a possible D gene (5 bases). CDR1 and CDR2 (germline): MDHEN, SYDVKM. This CDR3 comprises 12 residues. V lost 4 bases to trimming and J lost 7 bases, with 8 bases between them. Incomplete CDR3 DNA: TGTGCCAGCAGTTGGGGCTGGAATGAG. It yields the protein CASSWGWNE. The complete CDR3 reads CASSWGWNEQFF.

Worth noting for this clone: The CDR3 goes on 3 residues after the read ends, and that part is filled in from the germline J gene. This chain uses TRBV5-1 with TRBJ1-6, with 9 bases lining up with TRBD1. The junction had 1 base not matched to a gene; V was cut back by 0 bases and J by 0 bases. The CDR3 loop spans 17 amino acids. Germline V gives CDR1 SGHRS, CDR2 YFSETQ. Partial CDR3 DNA: TGCGCCAGCAGCTTGGGGGACAGGGCCTCCTATAATTCACCC. This gives the protein CASSLGDRASYNSP. The whole CDR3 protein reads CASSLGDRASYNSPLHF.

Concerning this clone: The CDR3 end lies 3 residues beyond the end of the read and is filled in from the germline J gene. The gene calls are TRBV7-3 and TRBJ2-1; 8 positions agree with TRBD2. The junction had 11 bases not matched to a gene; V was cut back by 1 base and J by 9 bases. CDR3 length: 16 amino acids. Germline CDR1 SGHTA, CDR2 FQGTGA. This CDR3 reads CASSLMSGGSPGEQFF. CDR3 DNA (partial): TGTGCCAGCAGCTTAATGAGCGGGGGTTCCCCAGGTGAG.

This clone was recorded at least ten times. The CDR3 extends 3 residues past the end of the read, so its final part is completed from the germline J gene. V is TRBV6-1 and J is TRBJ1-1; a possible D gene is TRBD1 (5 bases). CDR1 is MNHNS and CDR2 is SASEGT in the germline V gene. Trimming shortened V by 2 bases and J by 1 base, and 11 bases separated the two germline ends. The CDR3 is made up of 15 amino acids. Partial CDR3 DNA: TGTGCCAGCAGTGAATTAGGGCAGGGGAACACTGAA. Translating gives CASSELGQGNTE. The entire CDR3 sequence reads CASSELGQGNTEAFF.

This clone showed up many times. The read gets to within 3 residues of the CDR3 end, and the germline J gene fills in the rest. V is TRBV30 and J is TRBJ2-5, with 9 bases matching TRBD2. The CDR3 is made up of 15 amino acids. Per germline, CDR1 GTSNPN and CDR2 SVGIG (reference sequence). J gave up 3 bases and V 3 bases, and 8 bases lay outside the gene matches. The CDR3 sequence is CAWSFGTSHEETQYF. CDR3 DNA (partial): TGTGCCTGGAGCTTCGGGACTAGCCATGAAGAGACC.

Concerning this clone itself: The CDR3 goes on 3 residues after the read ends, and that part is filled in from the germline J gene. J is TRBJ2-7 and V is TRBV20-1; TRBD1 aligns across 7 bases. The germline V gene has CDR1 DFQATT and CDR2 SNEGSKA (reference sequence). The trim removed 3 bases at V and 2 bases at J, leaving 4 bases unmatched. The CDR3 is made up of 13 amino acids. The CDR3 DNA, read in part, is TGCAGTGCTAGTGAGACAGGGACCTACGAG. Its protein is CSASETGTYE. The complete CDR3 protein is CSASETGTYEQYF.

With respect to this clone: Coverage ceases 3 residues before the CDR3 finishes, and the germline J gene fills in the end. The genes are TRBV18 and TRBJ1-4; tentative D call: TRBD1 (5 bases). CDR3 size: 14 residues. Trimming shortened V by 6 bases and J by 8 bases, and 16 bases separated the two germline ends. The V gene's germline CDR1 is KGHSH and CDR2 LQKENI. The CDR3 sequence is CASSRIGGGEKLFF. The CDR3 bases that were read are TGTGCCAGCTCGCGCATCGGGGGAGGCGAAAAA. Filled out from reference TRBV18 and TRBJ1-4, the complete variable domain reads NAGVMQNPRHLVRRRGQEARLRCSPMKGHSHVYWYRQLPEEGLKFMVYLQKENIIDESGMPKERFSAEFPKEGPSILRIQQVVRGDSAAYFCASSRIGGGEKLFFGSGTQLSVL.

There are many counts of this clone. The read ends 3 residues before the CDR3 terminus; that terminus is restored from the germline J gene. This sequence joins TRBV11-3 and TRBJ1-6; D is possibly TRBD1 (5 bases). The length of the CDR3 is 14 residues. Germline V gene sequence: CDR1 SGHNT, CDR2 YENEEA. Trimming left V 5 bases short and J 3 bases short, with 8 bases between. CDR3 residues: CASSAGHYNSPLHF. CDR3 DNA (partial): TGTGCCAGCAGCGCAGGGCACTATAATTCACCC.

This clone was detected ten times or more. The read comes to an end 3 residues before the CDR3 does, leaving the germline J gene to fill in the end. The rearrangement uses TRBV18 and TRBJ2-1; the match to TRBD1 covers 9 bases. The germline V gene encodes CDR1 KGHSH and CDR2 LQKENI. The CDR3 runs 17 residues. Trimming removed 2 bases from V and 8 bases from J; junction bases left unmatched: 13. CDR3: CASSPITGTGRFDEQFF. Partial CDR3 DNA: TGTGCCAGCTCACCAATTACCGGGACAGGGCGATTCGATGAG.

In this sample, this clone turned up many times. The read is 3 residues too short to cover the CDR3 end, so that end is filled in from the germline J gene. V and J are TRBV7-3 and TRBJ2-5, with 15 positions matching TRBD2. Germline lookup yields CDR1 SGHTA and CDR2 FQGTGA. V lost 1 base and J lost 0; bases outside the gene matches: 12. The CDR3 loop spans 21 amino acids. The CDR3 here is CASSLRGWGLAGGSDQETQYF. The covered CDR3 bases are TGTGCCAGCAGCTTAAGGGGGTGGGGACTAGCGGGGGGAAGTGACCAAGAGACC. The full variable domain, its missing parts supplied by reference TRBV7-3 and TRBJ2-5, is GAGVSQTPSNKVTEKGKYVELRCDPISGHTALYWYRQSLGQGPEFLIYFQGTGAADDSGLPNDRFFAVRPEGSVSTLKIQRTERGDSAVYLCASSLRGWGLAGGSDQETQYFGPGTRLLVL.

The sample holds many counts of this clone. The read is 3 residues too short to cover the CDR3 end, so that end is filled in from the germline J gene. V usage is TRBV2 and J usage is TRBJ2-7; D remains ambiguous. The germline gives CDR1 SNHLY, CDR2 FYNNEI. V was pared by 4 bases and J by 0 bases, with 4 bases between. The CDR3 has 12 amino acids. CDR3: CASSASSYEQYF. CDR3 DNA (partial): TGTGCCAGCAGTGCCAGCTCCTACGAG.

This clone was recorded at least ten times. The read ends 3 residues early relative to the CDR3; the germline J gene fills the gap. This chain joins TRBV5-1 and TRBJ2-5; 11 bases line up with TRBD1. Trimming at V came to 4 bases and at J to 1 base, leaving 6 bases not matched to a gene. Germline V lookup: CDR1 SGHRS, CDR2 YFSETQ. This CDR3 contains 16 residues. Incomplete CDR3 DNA: TGCGCCAGCAGCACAGCCGGGACAGGGGGCCAAGAGACC. Encoded protein: CASSTAGTGGQET. The whole CDR3 protein is CASSTAGTGGQETQYF.

This clone has just a few counts. The read is 3 residues too short to cover the CDR3 end, so that end is filled in from the germline J gene. This sequence joins TRBV7-2 and TRBJ1-5; unclear D gene. The germline CDR1 and CDR2 sequences are SGHTA and FQGNSA. The CDR3 has 14 amino acids. Trimming removed 5 bases at V and 5 bases at J, with 13 bases between. The CDR3: CASSQSRVDQPQHF. CDR3 DNA, as far as it was read: TGTGCCAGCAGCCAGTCTCGGGTCGATCAGCCC.